The rows below give T cell receptor beta chains drawn from one sample of a study of blood T cell repertoires in COVID-19. The protocol was immunoSEQ multiplex PCR, while the TCRdb copy is restricted to in-frame clones and leaves out a portion. The table lists 270,000 or so clones, about 76% of them singletons. Input material: peripheral blood. The receptors come from a woman aged 60-75 years with active or convalescent COVID-19. Each CDR3 is given with its conserved first and last residue. Each record gives: J gene, clone size, V gene, D gene, CDR3 protein, CDR3 DNA. A D gene is named only where the DNA matches it firmly. Some rows have no size entry. The others give once, few or many, or a class for an expanded clone.

j_call: TRBJ1-2
clone_size: .
v_call: TRBV5-1
d_call: TRBD1
cdr3_aa: CASSLGQGAALANYGYTF
cdr3_nt: TGCGCCAGCAGCCTGGGACAGGGGGCTGCCTTAGCTAACTATGGCTACACCTTC

j_call: TRBJ1-6
clone_size: few
v_call: TRBV2
d_call: TRBD1
cdr3_aa: CASGFRGQGSSPLHF
cdr3_nt: TGTGCCAGTGGGTTCCGGGGACAGGGGAGCTCACCCCTCCACTTT

j_call: TRBJ2-3
clone_size: .
v_call: TRBV10-3
d_call: .
cdr3_aa: CAISGFVGAGSDTQYF
cdr3_nt: TGTGCCATCAGTGGATTTGTGGGGGCTGGCTCGGATACGCAGTATTTT

j_call: TRBJ1-5
clone_size: .
v_call: TRBV15
d_call: .
cdr3_aa: CATSSNRVSNQPQHF
cdr3_nt: TGTGCCACCAGCAGTAACAGGGTTAGCAATCAGCCCCAGCATTTT

j_call: TRBJ2-7
clone_size: .
v_call: TRBV7-2
d_call: .
cdr3_aa: CASSFQGGFGYEQYF
cdr3_nt: TGTGCCAGCAGCTTCCAGGGAGGTTTTGGGTACGAGCAGTACTTC

j_call: TRBJ1-5
clone_size: .
v_call: TRBV28
d_call: .
cdr3_aa: CASREILGQPQHF
cdr3_nt: TGTGCCAGCAGGGAGATTCTAGGTCAGCCCCAGCATTTT

j_call: TRBJ1-1
clone_size: .
v_call: TRBV19
d_call: .
cdr3_aa: CASSLRQPFTEAFF
cdr3_nt: TGTGCCAGTAGTCTTAGACAGCCCTTCACTGAAGCTTTCTTT

j_call: TRBJ2-5
clone_size: .
v_call: TRBV10-3
d_call: .
cdr3_aa: CAISGGLGTQYF
cdr3_nt: TGTGCCATCAGTGGGGGGCTGGGGACCCAGTACTTC

j_call: TRBJ2-2
clone_size: .
v_call: TRBV11-2
d_call: TRBD1
cdr3_aa: CASSSHGTGRTGELFF
cdr3_nt: TGTGCCAGCAGCTCCCACGGGACAGGGCGCACCGGGGAGCTGTTTTTT

j_call: TRBJ2-5
clone_size: .
v_call: TRBV9
d_call: TRBD2
cdr3_aa: CASSTGTSWETQYF
cdr3_nt: TGTGCCAGCAGCACTGGGACTAGCTGGGAGACCCAGTACTTC

j_call: TRBJ1-1
clone_size: .
v_call: TRBV9
d_call: TRBD1
cdr3_aa: CASSATGYLGTNTEAFF
cdr3_nt: TGTGCCAGCAGCGCGACAGGGTATTTGGGTACGAACACTGAAGCTTTCTTT

j_call: TRBJ1-2
clone_size: few
v_call: TRBV5-6
d_call: .
cdr3_aa: CASSYPSAFDGYTF
cdr3_nt: TGTGCCAGCAGCTATCCGAGTGCATTCGATGGCTACACCTTC

j_call: TRBJ1-1
clone_size: .
v_call: TRBV29-1
d_call: .
cdr3_aa: CSVDDRFEAFF
cdr3_nt: TGCAGCGTCGATGACAGGTTTGAAGCTTTCTTT

j_call: TRBJ1-2
clone_size: .
v_call: TRBV4-2
d_call: .
cdr3_aa: CASSQIGAYYGYTF
cdr3_nt: TGTGCCAGCAGCCAGATAGGGGCCTACTATGGCTACACCTTC

j_call: TRBJ1-3
clone_size: .
v_call: TRBV7-9
d_call: .
cdr3_aa: CASSLGTGFLYSSGNTIYF
cdr3_nt: TGTGCCAGCAGCTTAGGAACAGGTTTTCTATACTCTTCTGGAAACACCATATATTTT

j_call: TRBJ2-7
clone_size: once
v_call: TRBV27
d_call: TRBD1
cdr3_aa: CASNDRAHEQYF
cdr3_nt: TGTGCCAGCAATGACAGGGCCCACGAGCAGTACTTC

j_call: TRBJ1-1
clone_size: few
v_call: TRBV3-1/TRBV3-2
d_call: .
cdr3_aa: CASSQDDTTMNTEAFF
cdr3_nt: TGTGCCAGCAGCCAAGATGATACGACTATGAACACTGAAGCTTTCTTT

j_call: TRBJ2-5
clone_size: .
v_call: TRBV19
d_call: .
cdr3_aa: CASRTGASGTQYF
cdr3_nt: TGTGCCAGTAGGACAGGAGCTTCCGGGACCCAGTACTTC

j_call: TRBJ2-3
clone_size: .
v_call: TRBV19
d_call: .
cdr3_aa: CASRAPGTDTQYF
cdr3_nt: TGTGCCAGTAGGGCCCCAGGAACAGATACGCAGTATTTT

j_call: TRBJ1-2
clone_size: .
v_call: TRBV7-6
d_call: TRBD1
cdr3_aa: CASSPRTGGGYGYTF
cdr3_nt: TGTGCCAGCAGCCCCCGGACAGGGGGTGGTTATGGCTACACCTTC

j_call: TRBJ2-3
clone_size: .
v_call: TRBV7-3
d_call: TRBD2
cdr3_aa: CASSPSSGTTHTDTQYF
cdr3_nt: TGTGCCAGCAGCCCAAGTTCCGGGACTACCCACACAGATACGCAGTATTTT

j_call: TRBJ1-5
clone_size: once
v_call: TRBV10-3
d_call: .
cdr3_aa: CAISDSPNQPQHF
cdr3_nt: TGTGCCATTTCGGACAGCCCGAATCAGCCCCAGCATTTT

j_call: TRBJ2-3
clone_size: .
v_call: TRBV28
d_call: .
cdr3_aa: CASSFRLAVPDTQYF
cdr3_nt: TGTGCCAGCAGTTTTCGGCTAGCCGTCCCAGATACGCAGTATTTT

j_call: TRBJ1-6
clone_size: .
v_call: TRBV14
d_call: TRBD1
cdr3_aa: CASSQDRQGGSPLHF
cdr3_nt: TGTGCCAGCAGCCAAGATCGACAGGGGGGTTCACCCCTCCACTTT